This is a list of T cell receptor beta chains from one sample in a study of PD-1 blockade in classical Hodgkin lymphoma. Clones were sequenced by immunoSEQ multiplex PCR, and TCRdb holds only the in-frame ones, with some missing. Seen here are over 25,000 clones, about 72% observed once, and the top ten hold 3% to 4.5%. The sequencing used peripheral blood mononuclear cells (PBMCs), collected before the fourth cycle of nivolumab. These receptors were taken from a human donor with classical Hodgkin lymphoma. Both conserved end residues are part of each CDR3. The D gene is left open where the match is weak. Rows give clone size only sometimes, using once, few, many, or a class for an expanded clone.

D: .; size: .; J: TRBJ1-5; V: TRBV7-2; CDR3: CASSPPGQPQHF; DNA: TGTGCCAGCAGCCCCCCCGGTCAGCCCCAGCATTTT
D: .; size: .; J: TRBJ2-1; V: TRBV15; CDR3: CATSRAAPAITNEQFF; DNA: TGTGCCACCAGCAGAGCGGCCCCCGCCATCACAAATGAGCAGTTCTTC
D: .; size: .; J: TRBJ1-5; V: TRBV18; CDR3: CATTEGNQPQHF; DNA: TGTGCCACCACGGAGGGGAATCAGCCCCAGCATTTT
D: .; size: .; J: TRBJ1-2; V: TRBV28; CDR3: CASSLRGRGGYTF; DNA: TGTGCCAGCAGTTTAAGGGGTCGCGGTGGCTACACCTTC
D: TRBD1; size: medium-sized; J: TRBJ2-7; V: TRBV10-3; CDR3: CAISELGQGTSYEQYF; DNA: TGTGCCATCAGTGAACTGGGACAGGGAACCTCCTACGAGCAGTACTTC
D: .; size: .; J: TRBJ1-1; V: TRBV28; CDR3: CASSPPPNTEAFF; DNA: TGTGCCAGCAGCCCTCCTCCCAACACTGAAGCTTTCTTT
D: .; size: .; J: TRBJ1-5; V: TRBV28; CDR3: CATGTPQHF; DNA: TGTGCCACCGGCACGCCCCAGCATTTT
D: .; size: .; J: TRBJ2-2; V: TRBV19; CDR3: CASSTHLGPYTGELFF; DNA: TGTGCCAGTAGTACTCACCTGGGGCCCTACACCGGGGAGCTGTTTTTT
D: .; size: once; J: TRBJ2-7; V: TRBV27; CDR3: CASSLMEGVDEQYF; DNA: TGTGCCAGCAGTTTAATGGAAGGGGTAGACGAGCAGTACTTC
D: TRBD1; size: few; J: TRBJ2-7; V: TRBV4-3; CDR3: CASSSHRGLNEQYF; DNA: TGCGCCAGCAGCTCGCACAGGGGGCTTAACGAGCAGTACTTC
D: TRBD2; size: .; J: TRBJ2-2; V: TRBV14; CDR3: CASSRELAGYLNGELFF; DNA: TGTGCCAGCAGCCGGGAACTAGCGGGATATCTGAACGGGGAGCTGTTTTTT
D: TRBD1; size: .; J: TRBJ2-5; V: TRBV5-1; CDR3: CASSTGAWERRETQYF; DNA: TGCGCCAGCAGCACAGGGGCGTGGGAACGTCGGGAGACCCAGTACTTC
D: .; size: .; J: TRBJ2-1; V: TRBV7-5; CDR3: CVRSLSRQQRGVRDEQFF; DNA: TGTGTCAGAAGCTTATCCCGGCAACAGCGGGGGGTCCGGGATGAGCAGTTCTTC
D: TRBD1; size: .; J: TRBJ2-7; V: TRBV7-2; CDR3: CASRRTGDRGLYEQYF; DNA: TGTGCCAGCAGACGAACCGGGGACAGGGGACTCTACGAGCAGTACTTC
D: .; size: .; J: TRBJ2-1; V: TRBV29-1; CDR3: CSVGRGDEQFF; DNA: TGCAGCGTTGGAAGAGGGGATGAGCAGTTCTTC
D: .; size: .; J: TRBJ2-7; V: TRBV6-6; CDR3: CASSPATGSSYEQYF; DNA: TGTGCCAGCAGCCCAGCAACGGGGAGCTCCTACGAGCAGTACTTC
D: .; size: .; J: TRBJ1-2; V: TRBV10-3; CDR3: CAIRPTGSYGYTF; DNA: TGTGCCATCAGACCGACCGGGAGCTATGGCTACACCTTC